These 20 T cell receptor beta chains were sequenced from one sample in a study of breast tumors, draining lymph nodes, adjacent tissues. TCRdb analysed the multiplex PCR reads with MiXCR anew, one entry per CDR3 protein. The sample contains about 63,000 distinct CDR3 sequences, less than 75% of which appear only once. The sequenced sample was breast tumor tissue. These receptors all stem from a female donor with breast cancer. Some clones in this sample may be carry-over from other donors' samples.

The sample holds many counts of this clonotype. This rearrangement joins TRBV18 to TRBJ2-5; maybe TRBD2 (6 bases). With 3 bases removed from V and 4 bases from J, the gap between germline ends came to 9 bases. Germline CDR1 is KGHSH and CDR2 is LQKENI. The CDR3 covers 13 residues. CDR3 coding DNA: TGTGCCAGCTCACCGGGACTTATAGAGACCCAGTACTTC. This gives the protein CASSPGLIETQYF.

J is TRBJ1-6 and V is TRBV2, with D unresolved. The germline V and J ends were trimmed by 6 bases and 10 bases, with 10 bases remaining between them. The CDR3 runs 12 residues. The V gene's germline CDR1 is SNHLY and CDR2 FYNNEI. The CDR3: CASRDQRSPLHF. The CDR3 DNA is TGTGCCAGCAGGGACCAACGGTCACCCCTCCACTTT.

The CDR3 region has the DNA TGCAGTGCTAGGCCGGGACAGGGATTCACAGATACGCAGTATTTT. This translates into CSARPGQGFTDTQYF. The chain joins TRBV20-1 to TRBJ2-3; TRBD1 aligns across 9 bases. CDR1 is DFQATT, CDR2 SNEGSKA, per germline (reference sequence). V gave up 3 bases and J gave up 2 bases; unmatched junction bases: 6. CDR3 length equals 15 residues.

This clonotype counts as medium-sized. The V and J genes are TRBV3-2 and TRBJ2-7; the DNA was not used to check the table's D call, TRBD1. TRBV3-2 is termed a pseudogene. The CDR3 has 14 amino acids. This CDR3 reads CANDRGVTTYEQYF. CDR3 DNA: TGTGCCAACGACAGGGGGGTGACAACCTACGAGCAGTACTTC.

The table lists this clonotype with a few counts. The CDR3, as DNA: TGTGCCAGCAGGCTCACAGATACGCAGTATTTT. This codes for CASRLTDTQYF. The chain combines TRBV12-3 or TRBV12-4 with TRBJ2-3; D unclear. Trimming left V 6 bases short and J 2 bases short, with 3 bases between. The CDR3 spans 11 residues.

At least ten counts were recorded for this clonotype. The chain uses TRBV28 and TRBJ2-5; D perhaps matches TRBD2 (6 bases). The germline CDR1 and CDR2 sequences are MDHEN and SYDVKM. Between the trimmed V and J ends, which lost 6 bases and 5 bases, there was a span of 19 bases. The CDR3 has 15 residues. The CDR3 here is CASRRQGAGRETQYF. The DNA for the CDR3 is TGTGCCAGCAGGAGACAAGGGGCGGGAAGGGAGACCCAGTACTTC.

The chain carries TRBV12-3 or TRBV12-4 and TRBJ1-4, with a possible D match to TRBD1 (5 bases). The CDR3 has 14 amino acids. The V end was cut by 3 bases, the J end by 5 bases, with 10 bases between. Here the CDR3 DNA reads TGTGCCAGCAGTTTCCGGGGCAAGAATGAAAAACTGTTTTTT. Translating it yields CASSFRGKNEKLFF.

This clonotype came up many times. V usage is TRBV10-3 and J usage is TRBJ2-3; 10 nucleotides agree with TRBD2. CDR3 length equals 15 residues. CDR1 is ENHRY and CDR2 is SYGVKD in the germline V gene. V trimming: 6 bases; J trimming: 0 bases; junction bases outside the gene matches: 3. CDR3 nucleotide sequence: TGTGCCATCAGGGGACTAGCGTCGAGCACAGATACGCAGTATTTT. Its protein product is CAIRGLASSTDTQYF.

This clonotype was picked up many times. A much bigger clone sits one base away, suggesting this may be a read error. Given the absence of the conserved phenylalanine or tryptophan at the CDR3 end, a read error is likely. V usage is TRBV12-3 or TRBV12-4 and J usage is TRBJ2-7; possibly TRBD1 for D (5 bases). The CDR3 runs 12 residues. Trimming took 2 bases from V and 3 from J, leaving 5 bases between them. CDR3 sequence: CASSLRGYEQYL. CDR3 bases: TGTGCCAGCAGTTTAAGGGGCTACGAGCAGTACCTC.

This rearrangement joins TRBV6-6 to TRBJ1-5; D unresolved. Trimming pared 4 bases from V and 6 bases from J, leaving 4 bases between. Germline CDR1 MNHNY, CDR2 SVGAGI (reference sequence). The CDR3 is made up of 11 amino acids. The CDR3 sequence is CASSSGQPQHF. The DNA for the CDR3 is TGTGCCAGCAGTTCGGGTCAGCCCCAGCATTTT.

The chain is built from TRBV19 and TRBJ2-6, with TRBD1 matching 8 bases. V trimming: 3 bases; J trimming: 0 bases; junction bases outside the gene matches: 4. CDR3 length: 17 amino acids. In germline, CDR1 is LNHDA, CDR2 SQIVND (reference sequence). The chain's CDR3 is CASSIRQGSSGANVLTF. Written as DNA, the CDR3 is TGTGCCAGTAGTATTCGACAGGGGAGCTCTGGGGCCAACGTCCTGACTTTC.

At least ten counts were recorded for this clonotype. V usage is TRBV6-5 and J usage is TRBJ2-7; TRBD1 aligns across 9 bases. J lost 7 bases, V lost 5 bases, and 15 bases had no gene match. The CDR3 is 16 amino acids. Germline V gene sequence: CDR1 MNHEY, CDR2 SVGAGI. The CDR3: CASSHSPGTGKGEQYF. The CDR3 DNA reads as TGTGCCAGCAGTCACAGCCCCGGGACAGGGAAGGGGGAGCAGTACTTC.

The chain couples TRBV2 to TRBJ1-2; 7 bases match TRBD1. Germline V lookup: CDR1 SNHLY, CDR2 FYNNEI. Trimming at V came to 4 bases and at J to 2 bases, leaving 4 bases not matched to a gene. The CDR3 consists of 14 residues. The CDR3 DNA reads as TGTGCCAGCAGTGGTGTGACAGGGAACTATGGCTACACCTTC. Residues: CASSGVTGNYGYTF.

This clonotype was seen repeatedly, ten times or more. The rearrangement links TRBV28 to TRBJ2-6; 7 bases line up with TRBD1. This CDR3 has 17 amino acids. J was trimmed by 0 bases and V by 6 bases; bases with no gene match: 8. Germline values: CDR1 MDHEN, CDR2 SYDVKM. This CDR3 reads CASSTVTGSSGANVLTF. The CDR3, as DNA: TGTGCCAGCAGCACCGTGACAGGGAGCTCTGGGGCCAACGTCCTGACTTTC.

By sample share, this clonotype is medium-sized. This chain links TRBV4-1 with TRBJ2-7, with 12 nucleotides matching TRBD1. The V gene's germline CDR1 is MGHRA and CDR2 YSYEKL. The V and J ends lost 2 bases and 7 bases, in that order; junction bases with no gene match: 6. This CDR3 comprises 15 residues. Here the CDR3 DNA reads TGCGCCAGCAGCCAACCGGGACAGGGGGCGAAGGAGCAGTACTTC. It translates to CASSQPGQGAKEQYF.

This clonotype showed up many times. In DNA, the CDR3 is TGTGCCAGCACCGTGGGGAGGGTCCGTACCTACGAGCAGTACTTC. It codes for CASTVGRVRTYEQYF. V usage is TRBV7-2 and J usage is TRBJ2-7; TRBD2 matches at 7 bases. There are 15 residues in the CDR3. J was trimmed by 2 bases and V by 7 bases; bases with no gene match: 11. Germline lookup yields CDR1 SGHTA and CDR2 FQGNSA.

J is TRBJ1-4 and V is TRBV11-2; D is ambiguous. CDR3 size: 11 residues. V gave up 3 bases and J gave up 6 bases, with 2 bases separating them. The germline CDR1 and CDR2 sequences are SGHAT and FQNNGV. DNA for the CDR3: TGTGCCAGCAGCTTGGATGAAAAACTGTTTTTT. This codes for CASSLDEKLFF.

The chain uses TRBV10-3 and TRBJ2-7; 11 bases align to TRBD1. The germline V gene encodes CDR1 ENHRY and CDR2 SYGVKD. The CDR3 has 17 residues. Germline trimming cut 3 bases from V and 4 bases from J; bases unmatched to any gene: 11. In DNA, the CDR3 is TGTGCCATCAGTGACGGGACAGGGGGACATTCCTCTTACGAGCAGTACTTC. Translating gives CAISDGTGGHSSYEQYF.

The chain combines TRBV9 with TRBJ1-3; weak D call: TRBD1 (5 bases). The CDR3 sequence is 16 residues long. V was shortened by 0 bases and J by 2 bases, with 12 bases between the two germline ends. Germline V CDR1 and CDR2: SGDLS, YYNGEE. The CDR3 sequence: CASSVEVRDPGNTIYF. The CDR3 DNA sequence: TGTGCCAGCAGCGTAGAGGTCAGGGACCCTGGAAACACCATATATTTT.

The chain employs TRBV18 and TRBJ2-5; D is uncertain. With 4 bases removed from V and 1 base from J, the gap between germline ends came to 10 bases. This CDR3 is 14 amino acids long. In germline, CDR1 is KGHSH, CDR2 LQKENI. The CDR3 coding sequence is TGTGCCAGCTCACTTAAGGGTATCCAAGAGACCCAGTACTTC. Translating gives CASSLKGIQETQYF.